Below, 22 T cell receptor beta chains from the same sample are listed, as sequenced in a study of cytomegalovirus exposure and HLA in healthy donors. Vbeta (60) and Jbeta (13) primers were used in the PCR. Sequenced by immunoSEQ multiplex PCR; TCRdb stores in-frame clones only, minus some. The repertoire holds around 120,000 clones, with about 85% as singletons. Material for sequencing was PBMCs. Receptor source: a boy between 10 and 17 years old in good health and CMV-seronegative.

The chain recombines TRBV4-1 with TRBJ1-5, with D perhaps matching TRBD1 (6 bases). The CDR3 totals 13 residues. Trimming removed 4 bases from V and 3 bases from J, with 7 bases in between. Germline V gene sequence: CDR1 MGHRA, CDR2 YSYEKL. The CDR3 loop reads CASSRQVNQPQHF. The DNA for the CDR3 is TGCGCCAGCAGCCGACAGGTCAATCAGCCCCAGCATTTT.

This clone was observed at least ten times. V usage is TRBV27 and J usage is TRBJ1-1, with 7 bases lining up with TRBD1. After removal of 6 bases from V and 5 bases from J, the junction contained 9 bases not matched to a gene. Germline V gene lookup returns CDR1 MNHEY and CDR2 SMNVEV (reference sequence). The CDR3 sequence is 14 residues long. This chain's CDR3 is CASRGPTGETEAFF. The CDR3 nucleotides read TGTGCCAGCAGGGGGCCCACAGGGGAGACTGAAGCTTTCTTT.

This rearrangement joins TRBV7-9 to TRBJ1-6, with 7 positions matching TRBD1. After removal of 4 bases from V and 8 bases from J, the junction contained 11 bases not matched to a gene. CDR3 length: 16 amino acids. Per the germline V gene, CDR1 is SEHNR and CDR2 is FQNEAQ (reference sequence). This chain's CDR3 is CASSWTGFPGDSPLHF. The CDR3 bases are TGTGCCAGCAGCTGGACAGGATTCCCTGGTGATTCACCCCTCCACTTT.

J is TRBJ2-4 and V is TRBV19; D is possibly TRBD1 (5 bases). V gave up 3 bases and J gave up 3 bases, with 15 bases separating them. CDR1 and CDR2 (germline): LNHDA, SQIVND (reference sequence). The CDR3 consists of 16 residues. The CDR3 spells CASSIIQDLSKNIQYF. In DNA form, the CDR3 reads TGTGCCAGTAGTATCATACAGGATCTGAGCAAAAACATTCAGTACTTC. Full variable domain (missing parts from reference TRBV19 and TRBJ2-4): DGGITQSPKYLFRKEGQNVTLSCEQNLNHDAMYWYRQDPGQGLRLIYYSQIVNDFQKGDIAEGYSVSREKKESFPLTVTSAQKNPTAFYLCASSIIQDLSKNIQYFGAGTRLSVL.

V gene TRBV23-1 combines with J gene TRBJ1-2; no definite D call. TRBV23-1 carries the ORF label, with uncertain function. This CDR3 is 14 amino acids long. With 0 bases removed from V and 8 bases from J, the gap between germline ends came to 13 bases. The chain's CDR3 is CASSQSPGPGGYTF. In nucleotides, the CDR3 is TGCGCCAGCAGTCAATCCCCGGGCCCGGGAGGCTACACCTTC.

This chain joins TRBV2 and TRBJ1-1; unclear D gene. V was pared by 6 bases and J by 8 bases, with 7 bases between. Germline V CDR1 and CDR2: SNHLY, FYNNEI. The CDR3 loop spans 10 amino acids. CDR3 sequence: CASSTPEAFF. The CDR3, as DNA: TGTGCCAGCAGCACACCAGAAGCTTTCTTT.

This sequence joins TRBV6-6 and TRBJ2-7; D ambiguous. The germline V and J ends were trimmed by 4 bases and 4 bases, with 8 bases remaining between them. CDR1 and CDR2 from the germline V gene are MNHNY and SVGAGI (reference sequence). The CDR3 runs to 12 residues. The CDR3 is CASSSTLYEQYF. CDR3 nucleotide sequence: TGTGCCAGCAGTTCTACCTTATACGAGCAGTACTTC.

The rearrangement uses TRBV5-1 and TRBJ2-7; weak D call: TRBD1 (5 bases). The CDR3 has 15 residues. CDR1 is SGHRS and CDR2 is YFSETQ in the germline V gene. The germline V and J ends were trimmed by 1 base and 5 bases, with 16 bases remaining between them. DNA for the CDR3: TGCGCCAGCAGCTTGCCGCAGGGTACTTTCGACGAGCAGTACTTC. This encodes CASSLPQGTFDEQYF.

This rearrangement joins TRBV4-2 to TRBJ2-3, with 12 positions matching TRBD2. Losses at the gene ends were 2 bases for V and 2 bases for J; bases not matched to a gene: 5. The CDR3 contains 17 residues. Germline V gene data show CDR1 as LGHNA and CDR2 as YNFKEQ. CDR3 DNA: TGTGCCAGCAGCCAAAGACTAGCGGGGGACCACACAGATACGCAGTATTTT. Amino acids: CASSQRLAGDHTDTQYF.

The chain combines TRBV5-1 with TRBJ2-1, with 10 nucleotides matching TRBD1. Losses at the gene ends were 0 bases for V and 8 bases for J; bases not matched to a gene: 5. Germline V CDR1 and CDR2: SGHRS, YFSETQ. CDR3 length: 15 amino acids. The CDR3 loop reads CASSLGDRGGYEQFF. DNA of the CDR3: TGCGCCAGCAGCTTGGGGGACAGGGGAGGATATGAGCAGTTCTTC. Variable domain in full (rest from reference TRBV5-1 and TRBJ2-1): KAGVTQTPRYLIKTRGQQVTLSCSPISGHRSVSWYQQTPGQGLQFLFEYFSETQRNKGNFPGRFSGRQFSNSRSEMNVSTLELGDSALYLCASSLGDRGGYEQFFGPGTRLTVL.

The chain recombines TRBV27 with TRBJ2-5; 11 nucleotides line up with TRBD2. V shed 5 bases and J 1 base; nucleotides not matched to a gene: 6. The CDR3 is made up of 16 amino acids. The germline V gene encodes CDR1 MNHEY and CDR2 SMNVEV (reference sequence). The DNA of the CDR3 is TGTGCCAGCAGTCCCAGACTAGCGGGGCCCCAAGAGACCCAGTACTTC. Its protein is CASSPRLAGPQETQYF.

The chain combines TRBV7-9 with TRBJ2-2, with a possible D match to TRBD2 (7 bases). The CDR3 covers 19 residues. Trimming removed 1 base at V and 4 bases at J, with 22 bases between. The germline V gene encodes CDR1 SEHNR and CDR2 FQNEAQ (reference sequence). The CDR3 DNA is TGTGCCAGCAGCTTAGATGCTGGGGGGGCCGCCCCGGTCACCGGGGAGCTGTTTTTT. This gives the protein CASSLDAGGAAPVTGELFF.

This chain joins TRBV19 and TRBJ2-7; the match to TRBD1 covers 10 bases. Germline trimming cut 5 bases from V and 3 bases from J; bases unmatched to any gene: 7. Germline CDR1 LNHDA, CDR2 SQIVND (reference sequence). The CDR3 contains 15 residues. CDR3 amino acids: CASSGGQGFHYEQYF. DNA of the CDR3: TGTGCCAGTAGTGGGGGACAGGGGTTTCACTACGAGCAGTACTTC.

This clone was observed a few times. The chain has TRBV5-1 and TRBJ1-2; D unresolved. This CDR3 contains 12 residues. Looked up from germline, CDR1 is SGHRS and CDR2 is YFSETQ. Between the trimmed V and J ends, which lost 3 bases and 8 bases, there was a span of 11 bases. The CDR3 DNA is TGCGCCAGCAGCTCTAGCCCGGAAGGCTACACCTTC. It codes for CASSSSPEGYTF.

The chain uses TRBV9 and TRBJ2-3; the match to TRBD1 covers 11 bases. The CDR3 consists of 18 residues. Per the germline V gene, CDR1 is SGDLS and CDR2 is YYNGEE. V lost 1 base and J lost 5; bases outside the gene matches: 12. The CDR3 protein is CASSVNPQGQGAEDTQYF. The CDR3 nucleotides read TGTGCCAGCAGCGTAAATCCCCAAGGACAGGGGGCTGAAGATACGCAGTATTTT.

V usage is TRBV7-9 and J usage is TRBJ2-7; TRBD1 might be the D (5 bases). Germline CDR1 and CDR2: SEHNR and FQNEAQ (reference sequence). This CDR3 has 13 residues. The V end was cut by 5 bases, the J end by 2 bases, with 10 bases between. DNA of the CDR3: TGTGCCAGCAGCGGGGCAGGGCCCTACGAGCAGTACTTC. Its protein is CASSGAGPYEQYF.

V gene TRBV7-9 combines with J gene TRBJ1-5; 9 bases fit TRBD1. The CDR3 runs 15 residues. V shed 5 bases, J shed 6 bases, and the junction held 8 bases outside the gene matches. CDR1 is SEHNR and CDR2 is FQNEAQ in the germline V gene (reference sequence). The CDR3, as DNA: TGTGCCAGCAGCCCGGGACAGGGCAAGGTTCAGCCCCAGCATTTT. Encoded protein: CASSPGQGKVQPQHF.

A few counts support this clone. In nucleotides, the CDR3 is TGTGCCAGCAGCCCCCCGACAGGGGAGAACACTGAAGCTTTCTTT. This codes for CASSPPTGENTEAFF. The chain carries TRBV7-2 and TRBJ1-1, with 8 bases that match TRBD1. This CDR3 spans 15 amino acids. CDR1 and CDR2 from the germline V gene are SGHTA and FQGNSA. V shed 5 bases, J shed 1 base, and the junction held 6 bases outside the gene matches.

The table lists this clone with a few counts. The rearrangement links TRBV6-5 to TRBJ2-7; D is perhaps TRBD2 (6 bases). Germline assignment: CDR1 MNHEY and CDR2 SVGAGI. Trimming stripped 8 bases from V and 3 bases from J, with 14 bases between. There are 13 residues in the CDR3. The CDR3 reads CASSRDPDYEQYF. CDR3 DNA sequence: TGTGCCAGCTCGCGGGACCCAGACTACGAGCAGTACTTC.

This rearrangement joins TRBV5-4 to TRBJ2-3; tentatively, D is TRBD1 (6 bases). This CDR3 has 15 residues. Germline V CDR1 and CDR2: SGHNT, YYREEE (reference sequence). V was shortened by 4 bases and J by 1 base, with 13 bases between the two germline ends. The CDR3 loop reads CASSHKGDGTDTQYF. The CDR3 DNA reads TGTGCCAGCAGCCACAAGGGGGATGGCACAGATACGCAGTATTTT.

This rearrangement joins TRBV9 to TRBJ1-6; no clear D. The CDR3 totals 14 residues. V gave up 4 bases and J gave up 7 bases, with 12 bases separating them. Germline V gives CDR1 SGDLS, CDR2 YYNGEE. CDR3 DNA sequence: TGTGCCAGCAGCCCAAAGATCCTAAATTCACCCCTCCACTTT. It encodes CASSPKILNSPLHF.

J is TRBJ2-3 and V is TRBV7-8; possibly TRBD2 for D (6 bases). Deletions cut 5 bases from V and 10 bases from J, with 16 bases between. The CDR3 runs 13 residues. Germline V gene data show CDR1 as SGHVS and CDR2 as FQNEAQ. CDR3: CASSLPGANPQYF. In DNA form, the CDR3 reads TGTGCCAGCAGCCTACCGGGAGCTAATCCGCAGTATTTT.